Shown below are 8 T cell receptor beta chains from a single sample sequenced in a study of beta chain features in type 1 diabetes. Study-wide results and caveats: Moderately but significantly shorter TCRB CDR3s were found in Type 1 diabetes patients in all four CD4+ subsets.

Isolated RNA was reverse transcribed in full, so expressed TCRB transcripts were sequenced. Produced via immunoSEQ multiplex PCR; TCRdb's table is partial and in-frame only. This table has fewer than 300,000 clones, roughly a tenth appearing once. These receptors have no identified antigens. Sequences were obtained from naive CD4+ T cells from blood. All receptors derive from a man aged 30-40 years with type 1 diabetes.

There are a few counts of this clone. It is unclear where the CDR3 begins or ends on the DNA, so no DNA is shown, and the CDR3 is as TCRdb lists it. The chain employs TRBV5-1 and TRBJ2-3; the listed D gene, TRBD1, was not tested against the DNA. The CDR3 length equals 17 residues, ends included. Per the germline V gene, CDR1 is SGHRS and CDR2 is YFSETQ. CDR3: CASSFGPGQGFTDTQYF.

The chain employs TRBV5-1 and TRBJ2-1; possibly TRBD2 for D (5 bases). Germline V CDR1 and CDR2: SGHRS, YFSETQ. Trimming removed 5 bases at V and 0 bases at J, with 18 bases between. This CDR3 has 17 residues. CDR3 loop: CASSPIPTGSSYNEQFF. CDR3 nucleotides: TGCGCCAGCAGTCCAATTCCAACGGGGAGCTCCTACAATGAGCAGTTCTTC. Variable domain in full (rest from reference TRBV5-1 and TRBJ2-1): KAGVTQTPRYLIKTRGQQVTLSCSPISGHRSVSWYQQTPGQGLQFLFEYFSETQRNKGNFPGRFSGRQFSNSRSEMNVSTLELGDSALYLCASSPIPTGSSYNEQFFGPGTRLTVL.

The chain employs TRBV2 and TRBJ2-1; 8 bases are shared with TRBD2. The length of the CDR3 is 14 residues. Germline V gene lookup returns CDR1 SNHLY and CDR2 FYNNEI. V dropped 8 bases and J dropped 6; count of bases not matched to a gene: 9. The CDR3 region has the DNA TGTGCCAGCCCCCGGGCGGGGGGCAGCAATGAGCAGTTCTTC. It is translated as CASPRAGGSNEQFF.

This clone was observed a handful of times. This rearrangement joins TRBV7-2 to TRBJ2-1, with TRBD2 matching 10 bases. Looked up from germline, CDR1 is SGHTA and CDR2 is FQGNSA. Trimming removed 10 bases from V and 2 bases from J; junction bases left unmatched: 5. The CDR3 loop spans 14 amino acids. This CDR3 reads CATKSGGAYNEQFF. The CDR3 bases are TGTGCCACCAAAAGCGGGGGGGCCTACAATGAGCAGTTCTTC.

This clone was detected only a few times. The chain combines TRBV5-4 with TRBJ2-7; 7 nucleotides line up with TRBD2. Germline V gene data show CDR1 as SGHNT and CDR2 as YYREEE (reference sequence). V dropped 5 bases and J dropped 5; count of bases not matched to a gene: 10. The CDR3 has 14 residues. The CDR3 DNA sequence: TGTGCCAGCAGTAAGGCAGCGGGGACGGACGAGCAGTACTTC. This codes for CASSKAAGTDEQYF.

This clone appeared a few times. This sequence joins TRBV15 and TRBJ1-2; D is uncertain. CDR3 length: 15 residues. V shed 0 bases and J shed 4 bases, with 12 bases lying between them. The germline V gene encodes CDR1 LNHNV and CDR2 YYDKDF (reference sequence). The DNA for the CDR3 is TGTGCCACCAGCAGAGAAGCGGGGATTATCTATGGCTACACCTTC. Translated: CATSREAGIIYGYTF.

The chain is built from TRBV9 and TRBJ1-6; a possible D gene is TRBD1 (5 bases). This CDR3 comprises 15 residues. Trimming pared 0 bases from V and 8 bases from J, leaving 12 bases between. Per germline, CDR1 SGDLS and CDR2 YYNGEE. The CDR3 sequence is CASSVVSGGDSPLHF. The DNA of the CDR3 is TGTGCCAGCAGCGTAGTTTCCGGGGGGGATTCACCCCTCCACTTT.

The V and J genes are TRBV6-5 and TRBJ2-1, with 8 bases aligning to TRBD1. The CDR3 spans 15 residues. Losses at the gene ends were 7 bases for V and 4 bases for J; bases not matched to a gene: 9. Germline V lookup: CDR1 MNHEY, CDR2 SVGAGI. CDR3: CASITGTGTYNEQFF. The DNA for the CDR3 is TGTGCCAGCATCACCGGGACAGGAACTTACAATGAGCAGTTCTTC.